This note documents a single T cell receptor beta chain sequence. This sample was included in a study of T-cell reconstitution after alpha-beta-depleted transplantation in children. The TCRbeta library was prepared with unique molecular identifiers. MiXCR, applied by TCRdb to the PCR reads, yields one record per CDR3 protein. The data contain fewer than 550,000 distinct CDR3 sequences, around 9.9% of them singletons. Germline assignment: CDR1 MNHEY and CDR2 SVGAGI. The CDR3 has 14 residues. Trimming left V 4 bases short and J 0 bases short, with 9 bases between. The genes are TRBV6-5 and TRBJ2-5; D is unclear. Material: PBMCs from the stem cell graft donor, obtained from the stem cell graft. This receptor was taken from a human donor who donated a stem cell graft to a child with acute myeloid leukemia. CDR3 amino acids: CASSSITYQETQYF. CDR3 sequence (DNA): TGTGCCAGCAGTTCTATTACGTACCAAGAGACCCAGTACTTC.